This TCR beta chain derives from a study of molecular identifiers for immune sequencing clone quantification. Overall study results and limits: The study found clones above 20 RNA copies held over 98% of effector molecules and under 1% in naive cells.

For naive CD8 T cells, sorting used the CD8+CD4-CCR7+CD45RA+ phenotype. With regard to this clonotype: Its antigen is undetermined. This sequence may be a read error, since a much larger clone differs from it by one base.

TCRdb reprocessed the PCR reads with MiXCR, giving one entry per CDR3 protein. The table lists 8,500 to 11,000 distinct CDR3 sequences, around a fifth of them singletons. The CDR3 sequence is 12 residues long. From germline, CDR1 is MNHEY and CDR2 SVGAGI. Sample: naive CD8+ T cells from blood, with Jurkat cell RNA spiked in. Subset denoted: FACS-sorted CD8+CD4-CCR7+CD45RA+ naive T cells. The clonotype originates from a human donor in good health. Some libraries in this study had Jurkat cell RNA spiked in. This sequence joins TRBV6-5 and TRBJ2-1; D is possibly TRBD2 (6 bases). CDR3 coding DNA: TGTGCCAGCAGTTACGGCGGGGTTGAGGAGTTCTTC. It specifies CASSYGGVEEFF.